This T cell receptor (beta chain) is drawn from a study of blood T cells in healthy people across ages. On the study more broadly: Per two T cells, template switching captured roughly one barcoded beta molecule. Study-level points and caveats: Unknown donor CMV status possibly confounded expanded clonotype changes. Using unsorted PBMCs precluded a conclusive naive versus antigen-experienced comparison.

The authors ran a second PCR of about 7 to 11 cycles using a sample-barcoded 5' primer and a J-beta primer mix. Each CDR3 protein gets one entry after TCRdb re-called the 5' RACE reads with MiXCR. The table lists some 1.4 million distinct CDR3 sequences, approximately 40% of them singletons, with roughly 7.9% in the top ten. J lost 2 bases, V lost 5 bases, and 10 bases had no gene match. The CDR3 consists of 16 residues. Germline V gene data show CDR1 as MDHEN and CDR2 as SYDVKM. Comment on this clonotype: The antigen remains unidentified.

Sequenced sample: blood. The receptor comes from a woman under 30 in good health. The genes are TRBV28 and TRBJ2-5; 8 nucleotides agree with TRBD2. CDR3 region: CASSPRASGLQETQYF. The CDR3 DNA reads TGTGCCAGCAGTCCGCGAGCTAGCGGGCTGCAAGAGACCCAGTACTTC. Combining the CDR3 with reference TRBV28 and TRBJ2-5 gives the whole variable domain DVKVTQSSRYLVKRTGEKVFLECVQDMDHENMFWYRQDPGLGLRLIYFSYDVKMKEKGDIPEGYSVSREKKERFSLILESASTNQTSMYLCASSPRASGLQETQYFGPGTRLLVL.